These T cell receptor beta chains were read from a single sample in a study of CD8+ T cells in alopecia areata. Assay: immunoSEQ multiplex PCR; the TCRdb copy retains only in-frame clones and omits some. The sample holds some 240,000 clones, about 53% seen once. Here the sequenced sample was CD4+ T cells sorted from blood, taken at week 0. These receptor sequences come from a human donor with alopecia areata. Both conserved end residues are part of each CDR3. The order of the fields is clone size, D gene, V gene, J gene, CDR3 protein, CDR3 DNA. The D gene is left open where the match is weak. Size is omitted from some rows. Given values are once, few, many or a class for expanded clones.

abundance: -
d_gene: -
v_gene: TRBV7-9
j_gene: TRBJ1-1
CDR3aa: CASSLALNTEAFF
CDR3nt: TGTGCCAGCAGCTTAGCCCTGAACACTGAAGCTTTCTTT

abundance: -
d_gene: -
v_gene: TRBV28
j_gene: TRBJ2-1
CDR3aa: CASSLGTSWEQFF
CDR3nt: TGTGCCAGCAGTTTAGGGACTTCGTGGGAGCAGTTCTTC

abundance: -
d_gene: TRBD2
v_gene: TRBV5-1
j_gene: TRBJ2-7
CDR3aa: CASSLRTSGNPYEQYF
CDR3nt: TGCGCCAGCAGCTTGCGGACTAGCGGCAACCCTTACGAGCAGTACTTC

abundance: -
d_gene: -
v_gene: TRBV29-1
j_gene: TRBJ2-3
CDR3aa: CSVEGRVTDTQYF
CDR3nt: TGCAGCGTTGAGGGAAGGGTAACAGATACGCAGTATTTT

abundance: -
d_gene: TRBD1
v_gene: TRBV7-9
j_gene: TRBJ1-6
CDR3aa: CASSPALGGGLSPLHF
CDR3nt: TGTGCCAGCAGCCCTGCGCTAGGGGGCGGACTGTCACCCCTCCACTTT

abundance: -
d_gene: -
v_gene: TRBV4-2
j_gene: TRBJ1-3
CDR3aa: CASSSGTSGNTIYF
CDR3nt: TGTGCCAGCAGCTCTGGGACCTCTGGAAACACCATATATTTT

abundance: -
d_gene: -
v_gene: TRBV9
j_gene: TRBJ1-1
CDR3aa: CASSVAPAGLTEAFF
CDR3nt: TGTGCCAGCAGCGTAGCTCCCGCAGGGCTGACTGAAGCTTTCTTT

abundance: -
d_gene: TRBD2
v_gene: TRBV6-1
j_gene: TRBJ2-7
CDR3aa: CASGEGYYEQYF
CDR3nt: TGTGCCAGTGGGGAGGGGTACTACGAGCAGTACTTC

abundance: -
d_gene: -
v_gene: TRBV29-1
j_gene: TRBJ1-1
CDR3aa: CSVEDIGTQNTEAFF
CDR3nt: TGCAGCGTTGAAGATATCGGGACACAGAACACTGAAGCTTTCTTT

abundance: few
d_gene: -
v_gene: TRBV30
j_gene: TRBJ1-2
CDR3aa: CAWNIHQGYTF
CDR3nt: TGTGCCTGGAACATTCATCAAGGCTACACCTTC

abundance: -
d_gene: -
v_gene: TRBV25-1
j_gene: TRBJ2-7
CDR3aa: CASSPEIYEQYF
CDR3nt: TGTGCCAGCAGCCCCGAGATCTACGAGCAGTACTTC

abundance: few
d_gene: -
v_gene: TRBV5-6
j_gene: TRBJ1-1
CDR3aa: CASTNTEAFF
CDR3nt: TGTGCCAGCACCAACACTGAAGCTTTCTTT

abundance: -
d_gene: TRBD1
v_gene: TRBV19
j_gene: TRBJ1-5
CDR3aa: CASSSRDRGHNQPQHF
CDR3nt: TGTGCCAGTAGTTCCCGGGACAGGGGGCACAATCAGCCCCAGCATTTT

abundance: -
d_gene: -
v_gene: TRBV25-1
j_gene: TRBJ2-6
CDR3aa: CASSESGTGANVLTF
CDR3nt: TGTGCCAGCAGTGAATCAGGGACTGGGGCCAACGTCCTGACTTTC

abundance: -
d_gene: -
v_gene: TRBV5-1
j_gene: TRBJ2-2
CDR3aa: CASSLLVDRAGELFF
CDR3nt: TGCGCCAGCAGCTTGTTGGTCGATAGAGCCGGGGAGCTGTTTTTT